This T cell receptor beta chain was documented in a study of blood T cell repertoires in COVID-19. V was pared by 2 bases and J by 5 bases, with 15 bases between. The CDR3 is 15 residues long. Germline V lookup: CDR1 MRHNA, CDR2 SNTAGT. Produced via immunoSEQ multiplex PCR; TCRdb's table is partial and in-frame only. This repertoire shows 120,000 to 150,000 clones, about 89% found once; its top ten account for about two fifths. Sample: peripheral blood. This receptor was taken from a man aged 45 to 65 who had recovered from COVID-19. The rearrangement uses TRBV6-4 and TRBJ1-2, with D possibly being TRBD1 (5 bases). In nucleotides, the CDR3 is TGTGCCAGCAGTGACCCGCAGGGCGGTGATTATGGCTACACCTTC. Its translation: CASSDPQGGDYGYTF.